This T cell receptor (beta chain) was found in a study of human T cells and chemical hapten exposure. The overall study: The scalp of each patient received a weekly diphenylcyclopropenone dose for the full roughly 24-week study.

Specified time point: patch test 1, 2 weeks after DPC sensitization. Documented treatment: therapeutic diphenylcyclopropenone sensitization with weekly scalp DPC. Blood draws came before every patch-test application. Alopecia patients between 18 and 70 years old and suitable for DPC were used as donors. TCRdb passed the RACE reads through MiXCR, listing each CDR3 protein once. The sample holds roughly 72,000 distinct CDR3 sequences, approximately 10% seen once. CDR3 length equals 14 residues. V lost 5 bases to trimming and J lost 2 bases, with 12 bases between them. Germline V lookup: CDR1 SEHNR, CDR2 FQNEAQ (reference sequence).

The gene calls are TRBV7-9 and TRBJ1-1, with D possibly matching TRBD1 (5 bases). This receptor was taken from a woman in her 50s with alopecia areata. Some clones in this sample may be carry-over from other donors' samples. Source: whole blood, taken in connection with sensitization to the hapten diphenylcyclopropenone (DPC). Here the CDR3 DNA reads TGTGCCAGCAGCCCCCGGACATCTAACACTGAAGCTTTCTTT. Translating it yields CASSPRTSNTEAFF.